The present TCR beta chain was sequenced within a study of T cell responses to AZD1222 COVID-19 vaccine. TCRdb's copy holds only in-frame clones and misses some; the assay was immunoSEQ multiplex PCR. The sample consists of approximately 120,000 clones, approximately 90% of them appearing once. About this clone: Its matching antigen is unknown.

Overall study results and limits: Donors, mostly white British, included more females; clonal diversity was possibly underestimated. Compared with day 0, the breadth and depth of the Spike-specific TCR repertoire rose significantly after two doses of AZD1222.

The source was peripheral blood, collected on day 0 of AZD1222 vaccination. The source is an adult in good health.

The CDR3 sequence is CASSSDRGGYTF. CDR3 in DNA: TGTGCCAGCAGCTCGGACAGGGGCGGGTACACCTTC. This chain links TRBV5-4 with TRBJ1-2, with 9 bases lining up with TRBD1. The germline gives CDR1 SGHNT, CDR2 YYREEE (reference sequence). V lost 3 bases, J lost 11 bases, and 5 bases stayed unmatched. The CDR3 consists of 12 residues.